The next 28 T cell receptor beta chains were all read from a single sample in a study of shared clonotypes between healthy human individuals. Sequenced by immunoSEQ multiplex PCR; TCRdb stores in-frame clones only, minus some. This sample has about 1,500,000 clones, with about 96% found just once. Input material: naive CD4+ T cells sorted from blood. Stated subset: CD45RA+ positively selected. These receptors were obtained from a man aged 25 to 40 in good health.

This chain uses TRBV2 with TRBJ2-1; 7 bases map to TRBD2. The CDR3 runs 17 residues. V lost 7 bases, J lost 3 bases, and 15 bases stayed unmatched. CDR1 is SNHLY and CDR2 is FYNNEI in the germline V gene. DNA for the CDR3: TGTGCCAGCACCGGGAGTCGAGGGCTAGCGGTCTACAATGAGCAGTTCTTC. This codes for CASTGSRGLAVYNEQFF. The full variable domain, its missing parts supplied by reference TRBV2 and TRBJ2-1, is EPEVTQTPSHQVTQMGQEVILRCVPISNHLYFYWYRQILGQKVEFLVSFYNNEISEKSEIFDDQFSVERPDGSNFTLKIRSTKLEDSAMYFCASTGSRGLAVYNEQFFGPGTRLTVL.

CDR3 amino acids: CASSPSETGELFF. CDR3 nucleotide sequence: TGTGCCAGCAGTCCCTCCGAGACCGGGGAGCTGTTTTTT. The chain is built from TRBV6-6 and TRBJ2-2, with D unresolved. Trimming took off 5 bases at V and 5 bases at J, with 9 bases between the two ends. The germline V gene has CDR1 MNHNY and CDR2 SVGAGI (reference sequence). This CDR3 is built from 13 residues.

This clone was picked up one time. V usage is TRBV5-4 and J usage is TRBJ1-1, with no clear D. CDR3 size: 13 residues. Germline lookup yields CDR1 SGHNT and CDR2 YYREEE (reference sequence). V shed 9 bases and J shed 0 bases, with 12 bases lying between them. CDR3 protein: CATFGPMNTEAFF. CDR3 bases: TGTGCCACCTTCGGGCCGATGAACACTGAAGCTTTCTTT.

The chain carries TRBV5-1 and TRBJ2-1; TRBD1 aligns across 12 bases. CDR1 is SGHRS and CDR2 is YFSETQ in the germline V gene. This CDR3 region has 16 residues. Trimming took 4 bases from V and 8 from J; bases not matched to a gene: 10. The CDR3 loop is CASSRPGQGARDEQFF. CDR3 bases: TGCGCCAGCAGCCGCCCGGGACAGGGGGCGCGGGATGAGCAGTTCTTC.

The chain combines TRBV18 with TRBJ2-3, with D unresolved. Germline V gene sequence: CDR1 KGHSH, CDR2 LQKENI. CDR3 length: 15 amino acids. Trimming pared 1 base from V and 0 bases from J, leaving 8 bases between. CDR3 in DNA: TGTGCCAGCTCACCACTGGGCACTAGCACAGATACGCAGTATTTT. Translating gives CASSPLGTSTDTQYF. Based on the CDR3 plus reference TRBV18 and TRBJ2-3, the full variable domain is NAGVMQNPRHLVRRRGQEARLRCSPMKGHSHVYWYRQLPEEGLKFMVYLQKENIIDESGMPKERFSAEFPKEGPSILRIQQVVRGDSAAYFCASSPLGTSTDTQYFGPGTRLTVL.

A single count supports this clone. V gene TRBV29-1 combines with J gene TRBJ2-7; 8 bases match TRBD2. Germline lookup yields CDR1 SQVTM and CDR2 ANQGSEA. CDR3 length equals 14 residues. V dropped 6 bases and J dropped 4; count of bases not matched to a gene: 11. CDR3 coding DNA: TGCAGCGTCACGACTAGCGCGATTTTATACGAGCAGTACTTC. Protein: CSVTTSAILYEQYF.

The chain employs TRBV5-1 and TRBJ2-7, with 7 bases fitting TRBD1. From germline, CDR1 is SGHRS and CDR2 YFSETQ. The CDR3 has 15 amino acids. V lost 7 bases and J lost 7; bases outside the gene matches: 17. CDR3 bases: TGCGCCAGCTTCCGAACGGACAGTGCCAGGGGGGAGCAGTACTTC. Translated, it gives CASFRTDSARGEQYF. The whole variable domain, filled in from reference TRBV5-1 and TRBJ2-7, reads KAGVTQTPRYLIKTRGQQVTLSCSPISGHRSVSWYQQTPGQGLQFLFEYFSETQRNKGNFPGRFSGRQFSNSRSEMNVSTLELGDSALYLCASFRTDSARGEQYFGPGTRLTVT.

In this sample, this clone turned up once. V is TRBV5-1 and J is TRBJ2-7, with 9 bases lining up with TRBD1. Germline V gives CDR1 SGHRS, CDR2 YFSETQ. V trimming: 1 base; J trimming: 4 bases; junction bases outside the gene matches: 6. The CDR3 sequence is 15 residues long. CDR3 amino acids: CASSLPGQGHYEQYF. Written as DNA, the CDR3 is TGCGCCAGCAGCTTGCCGGGACAGGGACATTACGAGCAGTACTTC.

The chain joins TRBV21-1 to TRBJ2-5; the table names TRBD1, a call not compared with the DNA. TRBV21-1 constitutes a pseudogene. The CDR3 consists of 15 residues. CDR3 region: CASSNFDMSVETQYF. Written as DNA, the CDR3 is TGTGCCAGCAGCAATTTCGACATGTCGGTAGAGACCCAGTACTTC.

The rearrangement joins TRBV6-1 to TRBJ2-1; no clear D. Trimming shortened V by 5 bases and J by 4 bases, and 9 bases separated the two germline ends. Germline CDR1 MNHNS, CDR2 SASEGT. The CDR3 extends over 13 amino acids. The CDR3 region is CASSNSPYNEQFF. The CDR3 DNA follows: TGTGCCAGCAGTAATAGCCCGTACAATGAGCAGTTCTTC.

The genes are TRBV10-2 and TRBJ2-7; D perhaps matches TRBD2 (6 bases). The CDR3 consists of 14 residues. Germline V CDR1 and CDR2: WSHSY, SAAADI. V lost 6 bases, J lost 0 bases, and 12 bases lay in between. The CDR3 region is CASSWGVSSYEQYF. CDR3 in DNA: TGCGCCAGCAGCTGGGGGGTTAGCTCCTACGAGCAGTACTTC.

The count of this clone is one. This sequence joins TRBV6-1 and TRBJ1-1, with D unresolved. The V gene's germline CDR1 is MNHNS and CDR2 SASEGT. CDR3 size: 15 residues. The germline V and J ends were trimmed by 3 bases and 0 bases, with 11 bases remaining between them. CDR3 in DNA: TGTGCCAGCAGTGAGGGCTGGCCTATGAACACTGAAGCTTTCTTT. This gives the protein CASSEGWPMNTEAFF.

On this clone itself: Within the sample, other DNA sequences also encode this same CDR3. The V call is TRBV6-5, the J call TRBJ1-1; D remains unclear. The V gene lost 2 bases and the J gene lost 8 bases, with 6 bases spanning the gap. The CDR3 spans 11 residues. Germline V gene sequence: CDR1 MNHEY, CDR2 SVGAGI. DNA for the CDR3: TGTGCCAGCAGTTACCGATCCGAAGCTTTCTTT. This codes for CASSYRSEAFF.

The J gene is TRBJ1-2, the V gene TRBV6-5; no clear D gene. The CDR3 contains 15 residues. Germline V lookup: CDR1 MNHEY, CDR2 SVGAGI. Trimming removed 2 bases from V and 4 bases from J, with 14 bases in between. CDR3 amino acids: CASSYHKGLIYGYTF. In DNA form, the CDR3 reads TGTGCCAGCAGTTACCACAAAGGACTGATCTATGGCTACACCTTC.

The CDR3: CASSLGPGVFEQFF. In nucleotides, the CDR3 is TGTGCCAGCAGCTTAGGTCCGGGAGTCTTTGAGCAGTTCTTC. V usage is TRBV11-2 and J usage is TRBJ2-1, with a weak D call TRBD2 (6 bases). V lost 1 base and J 9 bases, leaving 13 bases between the germline ends. Germline V gene lookup returns CDR1 SGHAT and CDR2 FQNNGV. The CDR3 consists of 14 residues. Full variable domain (remainder filled in from reference TRBV11-2 and TRBJ2-1): EAGVAQSPRYKIIEKRQSVAFWCNPISGHATLYWYQQILGQGPKLLIQFQNNGVVDDSQLPKDRFSAERLKGVDSTLKIQPAKLEDSAVYLCASSLGPGVFEQFFGPGTRLTVL.

The chain is built from TRBV29-1 and TRBJ2-3; D gene ambiguous. Trimming removed 5 bases from V and 6 bases from J, with 9 bases in between. Looked up from germline, CDR1 is SQVTM and CDR2 is ANQGSEA. The CDR3 consists of 11 residues. The DNA of the CDR3 is TGCAGCGTTACCTGGCCGGATACGCAGTATTTT. Translated, it gives CSVTWPDTQYF.

The CDR3 coding sequence is TGTGCCAGCAGCCCTCGTTACAGGGGGGAATACGAGCAGTACTTC. This gives the protein CASSPRYRGEYEQYF. J is TRBJ2-7 and V is TRBV7-6; 8 nucleotides align to TRBD1. The CDR3 runs to 15 residues. The V gene end was trimmed by 5 bases and the J gene end by 4 bases; junction bases not matched to a gene: 10. Per the germline V gene, CDR1 is SGHVS and CDR2 is FNYEAQ.

This clone was picked up one time. The CDR3 is CASRWGHSRNEQFF. DNA of the CDR3: TGTGCCAGCAGATGGGGACATTCCCGCAATGAGCAGTTCTTC. The gene calls are TRBV5-6 and TRBJ2-1; a weak D match, TRBD1 (6 bases). Germline lookup yields CDR1 SGHDT and CDR2 YYEEEE. This CDR3 spans 14 amino acids. Deletions cut 5 bases from V and 6 bases from J, with 15 bases between.

This clone was found once. The genes are TRBV7-9 and TRBJ2-7; 8 nucleotides align to TRBD1. With 4 bases clipped from V and 6 bases from J, the junction kept 8 bases outside the gene matches. Germline V gene sequence: CDR1 SEHNR, CDR2 FQNEAQ (reference sequence). The CDR3 sequence is 14 residues long. The CDR3 spells CASSSDREFSEQYF. The CDR3 DNA follows: TGTGCCAGCAGCTCGGACAGGGAGTTCTCCGAGCAGTACTTC.

V and J are TRBV29-1 and TRBJ1-1; D unresolved. The CDR3 has 14 amino acids. Deletions cut 4 bases from V and 3 bases from J, with 15 bases between. The V gene's germline CDR1 is SQVTM and CDR2 ANQGSEA. In DNA, the CDR3 is TGCAGCGTTGTTCTAAGGATCGTGGACACTGAAGCTTTCTTT. Its protein product is CSVVLRIVDTEAFF.

The chain uses TRBV6-5 and TRBJ2-7; D remains unclear. Trimming removed 10 bases from V and 10 bases from J, with 11 bases in between. The length of the CDR3 is 9 residues. Germline V gene lookup returns CDR1 MNHEY and CDR2 SVGAGI. CDR3 nucleotide sequence: TGTGCCAACAACAGTTTTCAGTACTTC. It specifies CANNSFQYF.

This clone was seen only once. CDR3: CASSLGRGRGRLPYEQYF. DNA for the CDR3: TGTGCCAGCAGCTTAGGGCGGGGCAGGGGGAGACTCCCTTACGAGCAGTACTTC. The chain joins TRBV11-2 to TRBJ2-7, with D tentatively TRBD1 (7 bases). Trimming pared 1 base from V and 4 bases from J, leaving 23 bases between. The CDR3 is made up of 18 amino acids. Germline CDR1 SGHAT, CDR2 FQNNGV.

This clone was found once. The rearrangement joins TRBV18 to TRBJ1-1, with D perhaps matching TRBD1 (5 bases). The CDR3 contains 15 residues. Per the germline V gene, CDR1 is KGHSH and CDR2 is LQKENI. With 4 bases removed from V and 1 base from J, the gap between germline ends came to 13 bases. The DNA for the CDR3 is TGTGCCAGCTCACTTACAGGTTTCTCGAACACTGAAGCTTTCTTT. Protein product: CASSLTGFSNTEAFF.

V gene TRBV10-2 combines with J gene TRBJ2-7; 7 nucleotides agree with TRBD1. Germline CDR1 is WSHSY and CDR2 is SAAADI. CDR3 size: 13 residues. The junction had 7 bases not matched to a gene; V was cut back by 2 bases and J by 9 bases. For the CDR3, the DNA is TGCGCCAGCAGTGAGAACAGGGGTGGTGGGCAGTACTTC. This sequence encodes CASSENRGGGQYF.

The CDR3 coding sequence is TGTGCCAGCAGGCATCAGGGGGACACCGGGGAGCTGTTTTTT. It yields the protein CASRHQGDTGELFF. The chain carries TRBV27 and TRBJ2-2; 7 bases line up with TRBD1. CDR1 is MNHEY, CDR2 SMNVEV, per germline (reference sequence). The ends lost 6 bases at V and 3 bases at J; junction bases unmatched: 4. CDR3 length: 14 amino acids.

A remark on this clone: Other DNA sequences in the sample encode the same CDR3. The CDR3 reads CASSLGGADTQYF. CDR3 nucleotide sequence: TGTGCCAGCAGCTTAGGGGGGGCAGATACGCAGTATTTT. This sequence joins TRBV11-3 and TRBJ2-3, with D possibly TRBD2 on 6 matching bases. Deletions cut 1 base from V and 4 bases from J, with 6 bases between. CDR3 length equals 13 residues. Germline CDR1 reads SGHNT; CDR2 reads YENEEA.

The chain combines TRBV5-6 with TRBJ2-4; 9 bases fit TRBD1. Germline loops: CDR1 SGHDT, CDR2 YYEEEE. This CDR3 spans 16 amino acids. The V and J ends lost 1 base and 3 bases, in that order; junction bases with no gene match: 5. CDR3 protein: CASSLLQGQGKNIQYF. In DNA form, the CDR3 reads TGTGCCAGCAGCTTGCTACAGGGACAGGGCAAAAACATTCAGTACTTC.

The V and J genes are TRBV4-1 and TRBJ2-7, with 10 bases fitting TRBD2. V shed 4 bases, J shed 5 bases, and the junction held 8 bases outside the gene matches. Germline V gene lookup returns CDR1 MGHRA and CDR2 YSYEKL. CDR3 size: 15 residues. The CDR3 is CASSRAPGLANEQYF. The CDR3 DNA follows: TGCGCCAGCAGCCGAGCTCCGGGACTAGCGAACGAGCAGTACTTC.